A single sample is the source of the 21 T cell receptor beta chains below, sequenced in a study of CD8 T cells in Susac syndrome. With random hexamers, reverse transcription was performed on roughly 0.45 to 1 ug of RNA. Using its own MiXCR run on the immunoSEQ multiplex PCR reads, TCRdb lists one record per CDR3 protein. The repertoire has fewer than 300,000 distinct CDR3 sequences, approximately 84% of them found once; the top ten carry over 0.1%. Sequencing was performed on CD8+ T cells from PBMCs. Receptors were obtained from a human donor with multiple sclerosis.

DNA for the CDR3: TGTGCCAGCAGCCGCCCAGGGGGGGAGACCCAGTACTTC. Its protein product is CASSRPGGETQYF. The V gene is TRBV13, the J gene TRBJ2-5, with D possibly matching TRBD1 (7 bases). Trimming took off 5 bases at V and 5 bases at J, with 12 bases between the two ends. CDR1 PRHDT and CDR2 FYEKMQ come from the germline V gene (reference sequence). The CDR3 consists of 13 residues. The full variable domain, in which reference TRBV13 and TRBJ2-5 provide the parts outside the CDR3, is AAGVIQSPRHLIKEKRETATLKCYPIPRHDTVYWYQQGPGQDPQFLISFYEKMQSDKGSIPDRFSAQQFSDYHSELNMSSLELGDSALYFCASSRPGGETQYFGPGTRLLVL.

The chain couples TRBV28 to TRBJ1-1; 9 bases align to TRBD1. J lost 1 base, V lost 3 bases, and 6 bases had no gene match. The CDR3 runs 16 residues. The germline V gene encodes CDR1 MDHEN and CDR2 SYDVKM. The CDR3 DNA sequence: TGTGCCAGCAGTTTGGGGACAGGGTGGGGGAACACTGAAGCTTTCTTT. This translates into CASSLGTGWGNTEAFF.

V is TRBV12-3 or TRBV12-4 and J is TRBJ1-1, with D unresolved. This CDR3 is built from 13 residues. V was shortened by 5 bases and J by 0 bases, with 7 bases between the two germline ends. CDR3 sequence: CASSGVLNTEAFF. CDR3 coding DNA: TGTGCCAGCAGTGGGGTGCTGAACACTGAAGCTTTCTTT.

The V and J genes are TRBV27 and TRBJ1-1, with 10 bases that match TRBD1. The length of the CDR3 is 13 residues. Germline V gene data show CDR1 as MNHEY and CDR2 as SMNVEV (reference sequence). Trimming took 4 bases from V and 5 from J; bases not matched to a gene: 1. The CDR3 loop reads CASSWTGGTEAFF. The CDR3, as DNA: TGTGCCAGCAGTTGGACAGGGGGAACTGAAGCTTTCTTT.

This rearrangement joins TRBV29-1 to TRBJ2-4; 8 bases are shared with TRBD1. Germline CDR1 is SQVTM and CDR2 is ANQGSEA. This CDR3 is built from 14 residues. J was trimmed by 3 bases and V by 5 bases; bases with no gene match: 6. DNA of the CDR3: TGCAGCGTTCTGGACAGGGCGGACAAAAACATTCAGTACTTC. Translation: CSVLDRADKNIQYF.

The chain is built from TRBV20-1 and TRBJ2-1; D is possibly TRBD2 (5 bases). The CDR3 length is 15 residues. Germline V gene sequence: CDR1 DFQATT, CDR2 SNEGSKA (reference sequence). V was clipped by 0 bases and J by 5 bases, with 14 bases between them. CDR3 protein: CSARDYERQNNEQFF. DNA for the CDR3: TGCAGTGCTAGAGATTACGAGCGGCAAAACAATGAGCAGTTCTTC.

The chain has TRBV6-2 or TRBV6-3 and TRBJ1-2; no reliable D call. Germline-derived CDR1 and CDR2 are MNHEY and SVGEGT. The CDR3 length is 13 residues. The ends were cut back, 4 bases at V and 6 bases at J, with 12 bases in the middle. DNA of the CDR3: TGTGCCAGCAGTTTAACACCCGCGGATGGCTACACCTTC. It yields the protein CASSLTPADGYTF.

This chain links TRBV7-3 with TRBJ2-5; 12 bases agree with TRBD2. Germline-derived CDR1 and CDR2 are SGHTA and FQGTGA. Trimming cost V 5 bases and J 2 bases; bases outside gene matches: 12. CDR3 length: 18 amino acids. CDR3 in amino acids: CASSLGLAGPLGQETQYF. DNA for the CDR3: TGTGCCAGCAGCCTCGGACTAGCGGGACCTCTGGGACAAGAGACCCAGTACTTC.

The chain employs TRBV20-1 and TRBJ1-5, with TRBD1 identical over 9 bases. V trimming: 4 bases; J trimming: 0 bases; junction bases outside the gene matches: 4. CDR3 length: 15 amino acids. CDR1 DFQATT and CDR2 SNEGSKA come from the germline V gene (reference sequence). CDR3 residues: CSATGQGDSNQPQHF. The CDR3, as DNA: TGCAGTGCTACGGGACAGGGCGATAGCAATCAGCCCCAGCATTTT.

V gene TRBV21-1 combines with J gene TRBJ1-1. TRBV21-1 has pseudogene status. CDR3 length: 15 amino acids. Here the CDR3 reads CASSLRGEVFTEAFF. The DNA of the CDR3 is TGTGCCAGCAGCTTACGCGGGGAGGTTTTCACTGAAGCTTTCTTT.

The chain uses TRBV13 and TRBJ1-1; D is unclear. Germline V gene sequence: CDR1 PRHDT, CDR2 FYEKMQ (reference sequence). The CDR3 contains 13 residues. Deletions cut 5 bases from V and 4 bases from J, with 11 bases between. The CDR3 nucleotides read TGTGCCAGCAGCGCCGAAGCTGGCACTGAAGCTTTCTTT. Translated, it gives CASSAEAGTEAFF.

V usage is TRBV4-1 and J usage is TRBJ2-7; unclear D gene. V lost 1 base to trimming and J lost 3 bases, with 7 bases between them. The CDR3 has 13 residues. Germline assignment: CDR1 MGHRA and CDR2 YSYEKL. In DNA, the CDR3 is TGCGCCAGCAGCCAAGGTTCGGACTACGAGCAGTACTTC. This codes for CASSQGSDYEQYF.

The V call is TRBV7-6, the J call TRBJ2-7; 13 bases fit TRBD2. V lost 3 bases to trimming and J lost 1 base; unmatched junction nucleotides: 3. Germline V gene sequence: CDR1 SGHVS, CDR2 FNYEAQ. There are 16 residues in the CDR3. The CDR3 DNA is TGTGCCAGCAGCTTGACACTAGCGGGAGGGTCCTACGAGCAGTACTTC. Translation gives CASSLTLAGGSYEQYF.

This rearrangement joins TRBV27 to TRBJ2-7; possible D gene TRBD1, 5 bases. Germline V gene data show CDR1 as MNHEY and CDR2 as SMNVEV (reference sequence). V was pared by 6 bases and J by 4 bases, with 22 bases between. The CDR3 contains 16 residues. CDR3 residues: CASRIDRSRTRYEQYF. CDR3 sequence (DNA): TGTGCCAGCAGGATCGACAGATCCCGGACCCGATACGAGCAGTACTTC.

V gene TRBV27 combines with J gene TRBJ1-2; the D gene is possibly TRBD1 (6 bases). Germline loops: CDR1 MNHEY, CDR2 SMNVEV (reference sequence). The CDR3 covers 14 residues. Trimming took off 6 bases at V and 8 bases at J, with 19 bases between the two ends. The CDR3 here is CASRSGGGAEGYTF. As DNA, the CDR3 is TGTGCCAGCAGGTCGGGCGGGGGCGCTGAGGGCTACACCTTC.

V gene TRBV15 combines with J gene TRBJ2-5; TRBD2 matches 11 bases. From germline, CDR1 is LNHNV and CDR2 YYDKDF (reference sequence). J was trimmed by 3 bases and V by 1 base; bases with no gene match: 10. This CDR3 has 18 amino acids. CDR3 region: CATSRGIRVLAGEETQYF. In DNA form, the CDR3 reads TGTGCCACCAGCAGAGGGATAAGGGTACTAGCGGGGGAAGAGACCCAGTACTTC. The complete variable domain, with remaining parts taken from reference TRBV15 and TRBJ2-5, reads DAMVIQNPRYQVTQFGKPVTLSCSQTLNHNVMYWYQQKSSQAPKLLFHYYDKDFNNEADTPDNFQSRRPNTSFCFLDIRSPGLGDTAMYLCATSRGIRVLAGEETQYFGPGTRLLVL.

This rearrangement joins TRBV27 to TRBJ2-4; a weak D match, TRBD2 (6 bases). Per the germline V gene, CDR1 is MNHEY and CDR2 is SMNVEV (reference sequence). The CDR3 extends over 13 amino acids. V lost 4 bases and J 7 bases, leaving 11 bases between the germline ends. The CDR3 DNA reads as TGTGCCAGCAGTTGGGGCGGAGGGAACATTCAGTACTTC. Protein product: CASSWGGGNIQYF.

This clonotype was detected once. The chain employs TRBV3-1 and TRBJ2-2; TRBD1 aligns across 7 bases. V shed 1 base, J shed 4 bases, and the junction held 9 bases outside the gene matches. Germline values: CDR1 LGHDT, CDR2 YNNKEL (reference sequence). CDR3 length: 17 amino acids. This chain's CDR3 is CASSQARQGDLTGELFF. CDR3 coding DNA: TGTGCCAGCAGCCAAGCTAGACAGGGAGACCTCACCGGGGAGCTGTTTTTT.

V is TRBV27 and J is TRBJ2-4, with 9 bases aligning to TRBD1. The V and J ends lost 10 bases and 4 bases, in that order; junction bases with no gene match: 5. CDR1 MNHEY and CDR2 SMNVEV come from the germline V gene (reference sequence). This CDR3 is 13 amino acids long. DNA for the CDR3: TGTGCCACCTCAGGGACAGGGAAAAACATTCAGTACTTC. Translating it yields CATSGTGKNIQYF.

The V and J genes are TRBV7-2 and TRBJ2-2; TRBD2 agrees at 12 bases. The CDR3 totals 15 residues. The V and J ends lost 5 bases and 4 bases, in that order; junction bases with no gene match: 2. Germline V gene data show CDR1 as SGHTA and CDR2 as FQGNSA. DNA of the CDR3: TGTGCCAGCAGCCCTAGCGGGAGGGCCACCGGGGAGCTGTTTTTT. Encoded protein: CASSPSGRATGELFF.

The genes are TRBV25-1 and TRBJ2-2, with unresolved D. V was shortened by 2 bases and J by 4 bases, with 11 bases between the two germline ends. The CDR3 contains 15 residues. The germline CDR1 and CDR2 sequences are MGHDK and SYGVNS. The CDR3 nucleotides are TGTGCCAGCAGTGAAGAAATAGGGCTCACCGGGGAGCTGTTTTTT. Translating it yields CASSEEIGLTGELFF.